This T cell receptor (beta chain) was obtained from a study of cytomegalovirus exposure and HLA in healthy donors. Turning to the study itself: Drawn from HLA-typed donors, about 85 million unique TCRs were held in an early data release.

Points from the study as a whole: A highly shared variant cluster was judged a likely technical artifact. Exclusion applied to some V segments, including TRBV6-2 and TRBV6-3, as they were indistinguishable. An analysis that was carried out later associated 15,000 to 20,000 TCR beta sequences with HLA alleles at 0.05 false discovery rate.

In the case of this clone: Its antigen is undetermined.

PCR was performed using 60 Vbeta and 13 Jbeta primers. Generated by immunoSEQ multiplex PCR, the TCRdb table keeps only in-frame clones and is missing some. Here the sample spans around 150,000 clones, about 81% being singletons. The CDR3 sequence is 16 residues long. V lost 5 bases, J lost 5 bases, and 6 bases stayed unmatched. CDR1 is SNHLY and CDR2 is FYNNEI in the germline V gene. Sequencing was performed on PBMCs. The chain couples TRBV2 to TRBJ2-3; 14 nucleotides align to TRBD2. The TCR sequence derives from a woman aged 45-65 years in good health and CMV-seropositive. The CDR3 here is CASSKGLAGAGDTQYF. The CDR3 nucleotides read TGTGCCAGCAGTAAGGGACTAGCGGGGGCCGGAGATACGCAGTATTTT.